The TCR beta chain under discussion was sequenced for a study of shared clonotypes between healthy human individuals. Unsorted PBMC DNA went through sequencing on ten immunoSEQ deep assay plates. The authors' processing: Because ImmunoSEQ provided only junction sequences with no quality scores, the filtering differed. TCRdb's table, derived via immunoSEQ multiplex PCR, lists solely in-frame clones and lacks some. Clone size and the V and J calls come from that table; the DNA yielded D and trimming. The sample has hundreds of thousands of clones; roughly 77% are singletons. Without sorting, samples used tens of millions of PBMCs for genomic DNA. This clone was recorded once. The antigen remains unidentified. One junction end disagrees with the germline gene, perhaps due to a read error. CDR3 length: 14 residues. CDR1 is SEHNR, CDR2 FQNEAQ, per germline (reference sequence). Regarding the study as a whole: A small donor pool kept down the genetic and exposure-history diversity that was represented.

The chain links TRBV7-9 to TRBJ2-5; 8 nucleotides match TRBD2. Sample: PBMCs. The sequence was collected from a woman aged 40 to 55 in good health. Some clones in this sample may be carry-over from other donors' samples. The DNA for the CDR3 is TGTGCTAGCAGCTTAAGGGCCGCGGGAGGGACCCAGTACTTC. As protein: CASSLRAAGGTQYF.